This TCR beta chain was sequenced for a study of blood T cell repertoires in COVID-19. This clone was counted only a few times. Sequencing was performed with immunoSEQ multiplex PCR; in TCRdb, only in-frame clones are kept and a portion is missing. In the table there are fewer than 200,000 clones, approximately 82% of which are singletons. With 0 bases clipped from V and 7 bases from J, the junction kept 9 bases outside the gene matches. The CDR3 consists of 16 residues. Germline-derived CDR1 and CDR2 are SGHNT and YYREEE (reference sequence). The receptor was isolated from a woman aged 50 to 65 in a cohort exposed to, infected with or recovered from COVID-19 (not recorded which). The sample taken for sequencing was PBMCs or T cells enriched from blood (not recorded which). This chain uses TRBV5-4 with TRBJ2-2; 7 bases align to TRBD1. The chain's CDR3 is CASSLARDRVVGELFF. The CDR3, as DNA: TGTGCCAGCAGCTTGGCCCGAGACAGGGTTGTCGGGGAGCTGTTTTTT.